This section outlines one T cell receptor (beta chain) sequence together with its context. Its antigen is undetermined. The sample originates from a study of T cell responses to AZD1222 COVID-19 vaccine. Method: immunoSEQ multiplex PCR; TCRdb's copy keeps in-frame clones and lacks some. The sample lists approximately 150,000 clones, around 90% seen once, with roughly 1.5% in the top ten. Overall study results and limits: Possibly, clonal diversity was underestimated; donors were largely white British and included more females.

Germline CDR1 SGHTA, CDR2 FQGNSA. The CDR3 is 17 residues long. Trimming cost V 1 base and J 1 base, with 13 bases left between them. The sample was peripheral blood, taken 28 days after the second AZD1222 dose. The V and J genes are TRBV7-2 and TRBJ2-2; a weak D match, TRBD1 (5 bases). The sequence was obtained from an adult who received the AZD1222 COVID-19 vaccine. CDR3 in DNA: TGTGCCAGCAGCTTAGTCATAGCAGGGTGGAACACCGGGGAGCTGTTTTTT. Protein: CASSLVIAGWNTGELFF.